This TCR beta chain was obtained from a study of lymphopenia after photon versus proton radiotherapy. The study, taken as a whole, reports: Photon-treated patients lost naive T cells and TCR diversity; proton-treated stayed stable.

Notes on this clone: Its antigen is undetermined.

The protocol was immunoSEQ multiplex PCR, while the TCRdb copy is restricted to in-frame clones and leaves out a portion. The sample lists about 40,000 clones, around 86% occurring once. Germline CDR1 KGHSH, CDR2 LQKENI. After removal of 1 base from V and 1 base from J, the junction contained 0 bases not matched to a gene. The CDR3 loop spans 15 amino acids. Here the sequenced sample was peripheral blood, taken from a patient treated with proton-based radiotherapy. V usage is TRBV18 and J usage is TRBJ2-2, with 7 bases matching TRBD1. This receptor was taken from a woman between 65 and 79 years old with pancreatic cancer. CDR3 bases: TGTGCCAGCTCACCACGGGACAGGAACACCGGGGAGCTGTTTTTT. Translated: CASSPRDRNTGELFF.